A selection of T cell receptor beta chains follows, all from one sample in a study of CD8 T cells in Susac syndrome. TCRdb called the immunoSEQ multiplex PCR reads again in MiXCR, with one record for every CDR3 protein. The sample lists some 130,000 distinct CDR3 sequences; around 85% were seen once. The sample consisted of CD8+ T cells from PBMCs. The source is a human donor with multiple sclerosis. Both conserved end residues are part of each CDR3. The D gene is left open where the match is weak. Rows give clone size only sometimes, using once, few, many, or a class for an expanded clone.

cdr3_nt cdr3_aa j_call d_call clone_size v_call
TGTGCCAGCAGTGAACCCTCAGAGGGACGGAGCTCCTACGAGCAGTACTTC CASSEPSEGRSSYEQYF TRBJ2-7 - - TRBV2
TGTGCCAGCAGCTTCAGTGAGAGACAGGGGAACACCGGGGAGCTGTTTTTT CASSFSERQGNTGELFF TRBJ2-2 TRBD1 - TRBV7-9
TGTGCCAGTAGTATTCCGGGCGTTACGAGCCTCAATCAGCCCCAGCATTTT CASSIPGVTSLNQPQHF TRBJ1-5 - - TRBV19
TGCAGCGTTGAAGATGTGGCGGACCACAATGAGCAGTTCTTC CSVEDVADHNEQFF TRBJ2-1 - - TRBV29-1
TGTGCCAGTAGTATCGGACAGGGCGGCTACACCTTC CASSIGQGGYTF TRBJ1-2 TRBD1 - TRBV19
TGCGCCAGCAGCCAAGCAGGGGGCGGTGGGGACATTCAGTACTTC CASSQAGGGGDIQYF TRBJ2-4 TRBD1 - TRBV4-1
TGCGCCAGCAGCCAAGTGAGGGGAAACATCTATGGCTACACCTTC CASSQVRGNIYGYTF TRBJ1-2 - - TRBV4-3
TGTGCCATCGCGGGGTACGAGGATAACACCGGGGAGCTGTTTTTT CAIAGYEDNTGELFF TRBJ2-2 - - TRBV10-3
TGTGCCTCCACCTCCGGGGCCCACGAGCAGTACTTC CASTSGAHEQYF TRBJ2-7 - few TRBV19
TGTGCCAGCAGTTACTCAGTCGGGGTAGGGAACACTGAAGCTTTCTTT CASSYSVGVGNTEAFF TRBJ1-1 - - TRBV6-5
TGCGCCAGCAGCTTGGAGGGCAGGGACGAGCAGTACTTC CASSLEGRDEQYF TRBJ2-7 - - TRBV5-1
TGTGCCAGCAGCTTTGCAGATACGCAGTATTTT CASSFADTQYF TRBJ2-3 - - TRBV11-2
TGTGCCAGCAGGGACAGGGTTTTTCCTCTAGCCAAAAACATTCAGTACTTC CASRDRVFPLAKNIQYF TRBJ2-4 TRBD1 few TRBV2
TGTGCCAGCAAAGGCCAACAACTCTATGGCTACACCTTC CASKGQQLYGYTF TRBJ1-2 - - TRBV27
TGTGCCAGCAGTTACGCGGGGGCCGACTATGGCTACACCTTC CASSYAGADYGYTF TRBJ1-2 - - TRBV6-6
TGTGCCAGCAGTCGCCGGGTGGGTCCTAGCACAGATACGCAGTATTTT CASSRRVGPSTDTQYF TRBJ2-3 - - TRBV7-8
TGTGCCTGGAGTGTGTTGATTCGAGATACGCAGTATTTT CAWSVLIRDTQYF TRBJ2-3 - - TRBV30
TGTGCCAGCGGTCTCAGGGGGCGGGCGAGAACGGCTGAAGCTTTCTTT CASGLRGRARTAEAFF TRBJ1-1 TRBD1 - TRBV6-1
TGTGCCATGCGGCGCGGAGAGACCCAGTACTTC CAMRRGETQYF TRBJ2-5 - few TRBV6-2/TRBV6-3
TGTGCCAGCAGCACGGCGACAGGGGCCACAGATACGCAGTATTTT CASSTATGATDTQYF TRBJ2-3 TRBD1 - TRBV7-9
TGTGCCAGCAGTTGGACAGGGTCCCCATATAACACTGAAGCTTTCTTT CASSWTGSPYNTEAFF TRBJ1-1 TRBD1 - TRBV12-3/TRBV12-4
TGTGCCAGCAGTCCGCCCCCTGGCCATGTAGAAACCGGGGAGCTGTTTTTT CASSPPPGHVETGELFF TRBJ2-2 - - TRBV13
TGTGCCAGCAGCCAAGATGCGGACAGGGCGAGGAACACCGGGGAGCTGTTTTTT CASSQDADRARNTGELFF TRBJ2-2 TRBD1 - TRBV4-2
TGCGCCAGCAGCCCAAACAGTCCACCGGGACTAGGAGAGACCCAGTACTTC CASSPNSPPGLGETQYF TRBJ2-5 TRBD2 - TRBV5-1
TGTGCCAGTAGTATACACGGAGGAGAGACCCAGTACTTC CASSIHGGETQYF TRBJ2-5 - - TRBV19
TGTGCCAGCAGGGAGCTTACCGAGAACACTGAAGCTTTCTTT CASRELTENTEAFF TRBJ1-1 - - TRBV2
TGCGCCAGCAGCCAAGAAGACAGGAGGGGAGATACGCAGTATTTT CASSQEDRRGDTQYF TRBJ2-3 - - TRBV4-1
TGTGCCAGCAGTTTCCGACTAGCGGGAATGGGCAATGAGCAGTTCTTC CASSFRLAGMGNEQFF TRBJ2-1 TRBD2 - TRBV12-3/TRBV12-4
TGTGCCAGCACAGCAGGGGATAGCAATCAGCCCCAGCATTTT CASTAGDSNQPQHF TRBJ1-5 - - TRBV2
TGTGCCAGCAGCTTCACCGGACGAAGGGCCCAAGAGACCCAGTACTTC CASSFTGRRAQETQYF TRBJ2-5 - few TRBV11-2
TGTGCCAGTAGTATGACCGGGACACGTAATCAGCCCCAGCATTTT CASSMTGTRNQPQHF TRBJ1-5 - - TRBV19
TGCAGTGCCGATCGGGCGGGATCCTACAATGAGCAGTTCTTC CSADRAGSYNEQFF TRBJ2-1 - once TRBV20-1
TGTGCCAGCAGTTTAGGGGACAGGTCAGATGAAAAACTGTTTTTT CASSLGDRSDEKLFF TRBJ1-4 TRBD1 once TRBV28
TGCGCCAGCAGCTTGAGCACAGCTCCGTACACTGAAGCTTTCTTT CASSLSTAPYTEAFF TRBJ1-1 - - TRBV5-1
TGCAGTGCTAGAACCGGGACTAGCGGGAGGGGCACATACAATGAGCAGTTCTTC CSARTGTSGRGTYNEQFF TRBJ2-1 TRBD2 - TRBV20-1
TGTGCCAGTAGTAACCGGGACAGGGGAATGAATTCACCCCTCCACTTT CASSNRDRGMNSPLHF TRBJ1-6 TRBD1 - TRBV19
TGTGCCGGGGGGACAGGGAATAATGAGCAGTTCTTC CAGGTGNNEQFF TRBJ2-1 TRBD1 few TRBV7-9
TGTGCCAGGGAGTCAGGTTCGGAGACCCAGTACTTC CARESGSETQYF TRBJ2-5 - - TRBV19
TGTGCCAGCAGCTTAGGCCCGGGAGGGCGGAGCAATGAGCAGTTCTTC CASSLGPGGRSNEQFF TRBJ2-1 TRBD2 - TRBV11-2
TGCAGCGTTAGTGGACAGTCCTACGAGCAGTACTTC CSVSGQSYEQYF TRBJ2-7 - - TRBV29-1
TGTGCCAGCAGTTTATCTTCAGGGGGCCATGGCTACACCTTC CASSLSSGGHGYTF TRBJ1-2 TRBD1 - TRBV27
TGTGCCAGCAGCTTAAGTATAGCGGGAGAATCCGGGGAGCTGTTTTTT CASSLSIAGESGELFF TRBJ2-2 TRBD2 few TRBV7-2
TGTGCCACCAGTGACTCGGCGACGGGGTTCGGCTACACCTTC CATSDSATGFGYTF TRBJ1-2 - - TRBV24-1
TGTGCCAGCAGCCCCGGGACAGAACAGTATTTT CASSPGTEQYF TRBJ2-3 TRBD1 few TRBV6-1
TGTGCCAGCAGTCCAATGACGGGATCTGAAGCTTTCTTT CASSPMTGSEAFF TRBJ1-1 - few TRBV6-1
TGTGCTAGTGGTTTACCAGGCCTGGAAGCTTTCTTT CASGLPGLEAFF TRBJ1-1 - - TRBV12-5
TGTGCCAGCAGTCTATGGTTGAACACTGAAGCTTTCTTT CASSLWLNTEAFF TRBJ1-1 - - TRBV27
TGTGCCAGCAGCAACCGGGACAATAACAATGTGCAGTTCTTC CASSNRDNNNVQFF TRBJ2-1 - - TRBV7-9
TGTGCCGGGGGTGGGAGAACCGGGGAGCTGTTTTTT CAGGGRTGELFF TRBJ2-2 - - TRBV25-1
TGTGCCAGCAGTTACTCCCCATGGTGTGAAGCTTTCTTT CASSYSPWCEAFF TRBJ1-1 - - TRBV6-7
TGTGCCAGCAGCTCGACAGGGGCGGACTATGGCTACACCTTC CASSSTGADYGYTF TRBJ1-2 TRBD1 - TRBV7-2
TGTGCCAGCAGTTGGGGCAAAGGCTACAATGAGCAGTTCTTC CASSWGKGYNEQFF TRBJ2-1 - - TRBV27